The 29 T cell receptor beta chains below were found in one sample sequenced in a study of a mutant IDH1 vaccine in newly diagnosed glioma. The antigens of these receptors remain unknown. Libraries were prepared by immunoSEQ multiplex PCR; TCRdb keeps only in-frame clonotypes and omits some of them. Among fewer than 35,000 clones listed, around four fifths were seen once. The time point denotes: week 11, during vaccination. A single vaccine dose contained 300 ug of mutant IDH1 20-mer peptide, and topical imiquimod was used with it. The sample consisted of PBMCs, taken from a glioma patient whose treatment included an IDH1 peptide vaccine. These receptors all stem from a man younger than 40 with glioma.

The CDR3 region has the DNA TGTGCCAGCAGCTTAGTCGGGACTAGCGGGGGGGTTTCGGACGAGCAGTACTTC. It encodes CASSLVGTSGGVSDEQYF. The rearrangement joins TRBV7-2 to TRBJ2-7, with TRBD2 matching over 16 bases. CDR1 and CDR2 (germline): SGHTA, FQGNSA. This CDR3 comprises 18 residues. Trimming took 1 base from V and 5 from J; bases not matched to a gene: 8.

This clone is a singleton in its sample. The chain carries TRBV19 and TRBJ2-6, with D possibly TRBD1 on 6 matching bases. The germline V and J ends were trimmed by 2 bases and 4 bases, with 9 bases remaining between them. Germline lookup yields CDR1 LNHDA and CDR2 SQIVND (reference sequence). The length of the CDR3 is 15 residues. The CDR3 DNA reads as TGTGCCAGTAGTATAACTGGGACAGGGGCCAACGTCCTGACTTTC. This encodes CASSITGTGANVLTF.

The chain is built from TRBV6-5 and TRBJ1-6, with TRBD1 as a possible D gene (5 bases). The CDR3 length is 16 residues. Trimming removed 0 bases from V and 7 bases from J, with 13 bases in between. CDR1 and CDR2 from the germline V gene are MNHEY and SVGAGI. In DNA, the CDR3 is TGTGCCAGCAGTTACTCGCACCAGGGCCCCAATTCACCCCTCCACTTT. Translated, it gives CASSYSHQGPNSPLHF.

The gene calls are TRBV14 and TRBJ2-1, with 9 bases fitting TRBD1. V gave up 4 bases and J gave up 6 bases; unmatched junction bases: 10. The CDR3 has 16 amino acids. Germline values: CDR1 SGHDN, CDR2 FVKESK. CDR3 in DNA: TGTGCCAGCAGCCCCTTCCGGGACAGGGCGCGCAATGAGCAGTTCTTC. The encoded protein is CASSPFRDRARNEQFF.

This clone was detected only once. The CDR3 sequence is CASSLKLGPNEKLFF. The CDR3 coding sequence is TGTGCCAGCAGCTTGAAGCTCGGACCTAATGAAAAACTGTTTTTT. The chain has TRBV5-6 and TRBJ1-4; D is uncertain. Deletions cut 1 base from V and 3 bases from J, with 10 bases between. The CDR3 runs to 15 residues. Germline V lookup: CDR1 SGHDT, CDR2 YYEEEE.

The chain employs TRBV5-1 and TRBJ2-1; a possible D gene is TRBD2 (5 bases). This CDR3 is built from 14 residues. CDR1 is SGHRS and CDR2 is YFSETQ in the germline V gene. V was pared by 7 bases and J by 2 bases, with 13 bases between. CDR3 coding DNA: TGCGCCAGCGCCGAACGGGAAGCCTACAATGAGCAGTTCTTC. As protein: CASAEREAYNEQFF.

This clone has just a few counts. V and J are TRBV2 and TRBJ2-3, with TRBD1 identical over 9 bases. V shed 8 bases, J shed 5 bases, and the junction held 8 bases outside the gene matches. Germline CDR1 reads SNHLY; CDR2 reads FYNNEI. The CDR3 extends over 14 amino acids. This CDR3 reads CASCRDRAEDTQYF. CDR3 bases: TGTGCCAGCTGCAGGGACAGGGCGGAAGATACGCAGTATTTT.

The chain employs TRBV5-6 and TRBJ1-1; the match to TRBD1 covers 8 bases. The CDR3 totals 17 residues. Per germline, CDR1 SGHDT and CDR2 YYEEEE. The J segment lost 4 bases and the V segment lost 4 bases, leaving 15 bases of the junction unmatched. The CDR3 sequence is CASSPDRDRYRGTEAFF. CDR3 bases: TGTGCCAGCAGCCCGGACCGGGACAGGTATAGGGGCACTGAAGCTTTCTTT.

The chain has TRBV25-1 and TRBJ2-1, with 9 nucleotides matching TRBD1. The CDR3 loop spans 18 amino acids. Germline CDR1 is MGHDK and CDR2 is SYGVNS. With V trimmed by 3 bases and J by 7 bases, 16 bases remained unmatched. Here the CDR3 reads CASSEWRGQGSRGNEQFF. CDR3 nucleotides: TGTGCCAGCAGTGAGTGGCGGGGACAGGGTTCTAGAGGGAATGAGCAGTTCTTC.

This sequence joins TRBV30 and TRBJ2-1; perhaps TRBD2 as D (6 bases). Trimming removed 4 bases from V and 8 bases from J, with 18 bases in between. CDR3 size: 14 residues. Germline values: CDR1 GTSNPN, CDR2 SVGIG (reference sequence). CDR3 sequence: CAWNTAGLRDEQFF. CDR3 sequence (DNA): TGTGCCTGGAATACGGCGGGGCTGCGGGATGAGCAGTTCTTC.

This sequence joins TRBV2 and TRBJ2-2; 10 nucleotides line up with TRBD2. CDR1 and CDR2 from the germline V gene are SNHLY and FYNNEI. The CDR3 covers 12 residues. V lost 11 bases, J lost 7 bases, and 4 bases stayed unmatched. This CDR3 reads CASGTSVGELFF. CDR3 sequence (DNA): TGTGCCTCCGGGACTAGCGTCGGGGAGCTGTTTTTT.

The chain combines TRBV30 with TRBJ1-1, with 8 bases fitting TRBD1. From germline, CDR1 is GTSNPN and CDR2 SVGIG (reference sequence). V shed 3 bases, J shed 6 bases, and the junction held 12 bases outside the gene matches. This CDR3 is 15 amino acids long. CDR3 in amino acids: CAWSPLQGDSSEAFF. In nucleotides, the CDR3 is TGTGCCTGGAGCCCGTTACAGGGGGATTCGTCTGAAGCTTTCTTT.

V and J are TRBV19 and TRBJ2-1; 11 bases map to TRBD1. V gave up 5 bases and J gave up 7 bases; unmatched junction bases: 10. CDR1 is LNHDA and CDR2 is SQIVND in the germline V gene (reference sequence). This CDR3 is 16 amino acids long. CDR3 sequence reads: CASSVVVGQGANEQFF. CDR3 DNA: TGTGCCAGTAGTGTCGTGGTAGGACAGGGGGCGAATGAGCAGTTCTTC.

V is TRBV9 and J is TRBJ1-6; D might be TRBD1 (6 bases). The CDR3 sequence is 14 residues long. Trimming took 3 bases from V and 13 from J, leaving 17 bases between them. Germline V gives CDR1 SGDLS, CDR2 YYNGEE. The CDR3 reads CASSEDGGGGPLHF. The CDR3 nucleotides read TGTGCCAGCAGCGAAGACGGAGGGGGAGGCCCCCTCCACTTT.

V usage is TRBV19 and J usage is TRBJ1-5, with D unclear. V was cut by 3 bases and J by 4 bases, with 16 bases left in between. Germline loops: CDR1 LNHDA, CDR2 SQIVND (reference sequence). CDR3 length equals 16 residues. The CDR3 reads CASSIATGRRNQPQHF. The CDR3 nucleotides read TGTGCCAGTAGTATTGCGACCGGCCGAAGGAATCAGCCCCAGCATTTT.

This clone was picked up a small number of times. The gene calls are TRBV28 and TRBJ2-7; TRBD1 agrees at 10 bases. Germline-derived CDR1 and CDR2 are MDHEN and SYDVKM. V lost 6 bases, J lost 2 bases, and 7 bases stayed unmatched. This CDR3 is 15 amino acids long. CDR3 DNA sequence: TGTGCCAGCAGAGCCCCGGGACAGGGGACCTACGAGCAGTACTTC. Translated: CASRAPGQGTYEQYF.

The chain recombines TRBV6-1 with TRBJ2-5, with D perhaps TRBD1 (6 bases). This CDR3 is built from 14 residues. The V gene's germline CDR1 is MNHNS and CDR2 SASEGT. V gave up 4 bases and J gave up 3 bases, with 12 bases separating them. The DNA of the CDR3 is TGTGCCAGCAGTGTGGTCAGGGGAGAAGAGACCCAGTACTTC. Protein sequence: CASSVVRGEETQYF.

The chain links TRBV10-3 to TRBJ2-7; TRBD1 matches at 7 bases. The CDR3 is 17 amino acids. Germline values: CDR1 ENHRY, CDR2 SYGVKD. Trimming cost V 6 bases and J 2 bases; bases outside gene matches: 16. The CDR3 DNA sequence: TGTGCCATCAGCGTTCTAGCACTTTCCGGGACAGCCTACGAGCAGTACTTC. It specifies CAISVLALSGTAYEQYF.

V gene TRBV9 combines with J gene TRBJ2-2, with 8 nucleotides matching TRBD1. Germline lookup yields CDR1 SGDLS and CDR2 YYNGEE. The CDR3 spans 16 residues. The junction had 5 bases not matched to a gene; V was cut back by 4 bases and J by 0 bases. The CDR3 nucleotides are TGTGCCAGCAGCAGATCGGGACAGGCGAACACCGGGGAGCTGTTTTTT. Translation: CASSRSGQANTGELFF.

This chain connects TRBV15 to TRBJ1-4; D remains unclear. CDR3 length: 15 amino acids. V lost 6 bases and J 0 bases, leaving 11 bases between the germline ends. Germline CDR1 and CDR2: LNHNV and YYDKDF (reference sequence). The CDR3 here is CATSAHVATNEKLFF. The DNA of the CDR3 is TGTGCCACCAGTGCTCACGTGGCAACTAATGAAAAACTGTTTTTT.

The chain combines TRBV5-4 with TRBJ2-2; the D is unclear. The CDR3 is 15 amino acids. Trimming took off 0 bases at V and 1 base at J, with 7 bases between the two ends. Germline assignment: CDR1 SGHNT and CDR2 YYREEE (reference sequence). The CDR3: CASSLGQENTGELFF. CDR3 sequence (DNA): TGTGCCAGCAGCTTGGGGCAGGAGAACACCGGGGAGCTGTTTTTT.

Only a few counts were recorded for this clone. This chain connects TRBV29-1 to TRBJ2-2; D might be TRBD1 (5 bases). V lost 6 bases, J lost 0 bases, and 17 bases lay in between. The CDR3 is 16 amino acids. The germline gives CDR1 SQVTM, CDR2 ANQGSEA. The DNA of the CDR3 is TGCAGCGTAAGGAAGAGCACAGGCCCGAACACCGGGGAGCTGTTTTTT. Its protein is CSVRKSTGPNTGELFF.

V and J are TRBV6-5 and TRBJ1-2; 8 bases agree with TRBD1. The CDR3 is 14 amino acids. V trimming: 2 bases; J trimming: 3 bases; junction bases outside the gene matches: 2. Germline CDR1 and CDR2: MNHEY and SVGAGI. The CDR3 DNA reads as TGTGCCAGCAGTTACCGGACAGGGCACTATGGCTACACCTTC. Translated, it gives CASSYRTGHYGYTF.

CDR3 sequence: CAIGGSGTGTGTEAFF. The CDR3 region has the DNA TGTGCCATCGGGGGCTCCGGGACAGGGACTGGCACTGAAGCTTTCTTT. This chain links TRBV10-3 with TRBJ1-1, with TRBD1 identical over 9 bases. V lost 8 bases to trimming and J lost 4 bases; unmatched junction nucleotides: 14. The germline CDR1 and CDR2 sequences are ENHRY and SYGVKD. The CDR3 runs to 16 residues.

The chain has TRBV10-3 and TRBJ1-4, with TRBD1 matching 7 bases. The CDR3 runs 15 residues. Germline CDR1 ENHRY, CDR2 SYGVKD. Germline trimming cut 5 bases from V and 5 bases from J; bases unmatched to any gene: 8. CDR3 in amino acids: CAISRGETGNEKLFF. The CDR3 DNA sequence: TGTGCCATCAGTCGAGGCGAGACAGGGAATGAAAAACTGTTTTTT.

The chain employs TRBV28 and TRBJ1-2; D is ambiguous. Germline V gives CDR1 MDHEN, CDR2 SYDVKM. This CDR3 comprises 14 residues. Trimming removed 6 bases from V and 1 base from J, with 12 bases in between. CDR3 nucleotide sequence: TGTGCCAGCAGATGGACCGCCGATAACTATGGCTACACCTTC. It yields the protein CASRWTADNYGYTF.

There are a few counts of this clone. The chain is built from TRBV7-9 and TRBJ2-2, with D tentatively TRBD1 or TRBD2 (5 bases each). In germline, CDR1 is SEHNR, CDR2 FQNEAQ (reference sequence). The ends were cut back, 5 bases at V and 3 bases at J, with 13 bases in the middle. The CDR3 is 15 amino acids. Here the CDR3 DNA reads TGTGCCAGCAGCGTGGGGGTGGAGGACACCGGGGAGCTGTTTTTT. Encoded protein: CASSVGVEDTGELFF.

The CDR3 nucleotides are TGTGCCAGTAGGGACAGGGTAAAAGGCTATGGCTACACCTTC. Protein sequence: CASRDRVKGYGYTF. This rearrangement joins TRBV19 to TRBJ1-2; 8 bases fit TRBD1. Trimming cost V 6 bases and J 4 bases; bases outside gene matches: 7. Per the germline V gene, CDR1 is LNHDA and CDR2 is SQIVND (reference sequence). The CDR3 length is 14 residues. Full variable domain (rest looked up from reference TRBV19 and TRBJ1-2): DGGITQSPKYLFRKEGQNVTLSCEQNLNHDAMYWYRQDPGQGLRLIYYSQIVNDFQKGDIAEGYSVSREKKESFPLTVTSAQKNPTAFYLCASRDRVKGYGYTFGSGTRLTVV.

For the CDR3, the DNA is TGTGCCAGCAGCTTTAGCTACGAGCAGTACTTC. As protein: CASSFSYEQYF. This chain uses TRBV5-6 with TRBJ2-7; the D is unclear. V lost 2 bases and J 3 bases, leaving 3 bases between the germline ends. CDR1 is SGHDT, CDR2 YYEEEE, per germline. The CDR3 consists of 11 residues.